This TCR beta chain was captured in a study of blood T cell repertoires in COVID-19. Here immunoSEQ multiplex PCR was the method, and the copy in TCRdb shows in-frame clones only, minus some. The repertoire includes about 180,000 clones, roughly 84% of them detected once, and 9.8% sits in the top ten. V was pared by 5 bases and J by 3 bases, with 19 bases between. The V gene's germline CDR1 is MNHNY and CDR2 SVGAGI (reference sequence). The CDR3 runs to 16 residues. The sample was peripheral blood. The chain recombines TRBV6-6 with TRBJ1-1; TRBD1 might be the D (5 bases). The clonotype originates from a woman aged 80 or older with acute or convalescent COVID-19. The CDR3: CASSQPGGSRYTEAFF. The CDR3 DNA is TGTGCCAGCAGTCAGCCTGGGGGGTCTCGGTACACTGAAGCTTTCTTT.